One and the same sample provided the 19 T cell receptor beta chains below, sequenced in a study of T cell responses to AZD1222 COVID-19 vaccine (dated by TCRdb to the early 2020s). Libraries came from the immunoSEQ multiplex PCR assay. Sourced from immuneACCESS, this table was stored by TCRdb with only in-frame sequences that have V and J called. A share of the clones is absent; for the studies checked, an unresolved V gene accounts for under half, and the remainder has no known explanation. This sample comprises around 94,000 clones, about 88% of them detected only once. Less than 20% of the sample rests with the top ten. The sample's time point label, decoded: baseline before first vaccination. Specimen: peripheral blood, collected on day 0 of AZD1222 vaccination. The receptors originated from an adult in good health.

About this clone: At the DNA level, this CDR3 is encoded by other sequences in the same sample as well. The chain joins TRBV7-9 to TRBJ1-1, with D possibly matching TRBD1 (5 bases). The CDR3 extends over 14 amino acids. Trimming stripped 1 base from V and 1 base from J, with 7 bases between. Looked up from germline, CDR1 is SEHNR and CDR2 is FQNEAQ (reference sequence). In DNA form, the CDR3 reads TGTGCCAGCAGCTTAGGACAGCAGAACACTGAAGCTTTCTTT. This translates into CASSLGQQNTEAFF.

In this sample, this clone turned up a few times. The chain uses TRBV5-1 and TRBJ1-5; TRBD1 aligns across 7 bases. The CDR3 is 14 residues long. Germline CDR1 and CDR2: SGHRS and YFSETQ. Germline trimming cut 1 base from V and 7 bases from J; bases unmatched to any gene: 5. Here the CDR3 reads CASSLRQGGQPQHF. CDR3 coding DNA: TGCGCCAGCAGCTTGCGACAGGGAGGCCAGCCCCAGCATTTT.

The chain recombines TRBV6-5 with TRBJ2-3; D uncertain. Germline V gene sequence: CDR1 MNHEY, CDR2 SVGAGI. The V end was cut by 5 bases, the J end by 5 bases, with 11 bases between. The CDR3 has 13 amino acids. CDR3 loop: CASSRLGGDTQYF. The CDR3 DNA sequence: TGTGCCAGCAGTCGTCTAGGCGGAGATACGCAGTATTTT.

The sample holds one count of this clone. V gene TRBV5-8 combines with J gene TRBJ2-1; no clear D. V was shortened by 2 bases and J by 5 bases, with 14 bases between the two germline ends. Germline CDR1 is SGHTS and CDR2 is YDEGEE. CDR3 length: 15 residues. CDR3: CASSFGLLPNNEQFF. Here the CDR3 DNA reads TGTGCCAGCAGCTTCGGTTTGTTGCCAAACAATGAGCAGTTCTTC. Filled out from reference TRBV5-8 and TRBJ2-1, the complete variable domain reads EAGVTQSPTHLIKTRGQQATLRCSPISGHTSVYWYQQALGLGLQFLLWYDEGEERNRGNFPPRFSGRQFPNYSSELNVNALELEDSALYLCASSFGLLPNNEQFFGPGTRLTVL.

The genes are TRBV6-6 and TRBJ2-2, with D perhaps TRBD1 or TRBD2 (5 bases each). The CDR3 is made up of 14 amino acids. Germline-derived CDR1 and CDR2 are MNHNY and SVGAGI (reference sequence). Trimming took off 7 bases at V and 5 bases at J, with 14 bases between the two ends. As DNA, the CDR3 is TGTGCCAGCAAGCGGATTGGGGGAACCGGGGAGCTGTTTTTT. As protein: CASKRIGGTGELFF.

The rearrangement links TRBV18 to TRBJ2-5, with a weak D call TRBD2 (5 bases). Trimming cost V 3 bases and J 3 bases, with 20 bases left between them. The CDR3 loop spans 17 amino acids. Per the germline V gene, CDR1 is KGHSH and CDR2 is LQKENI. The CDR3: CASSPSEIYTRKETQYF. In nucleotides, the CDR3 is TGTGCCAGCTCACCCTCTGAGATCTACACTAGGAAAGAGACCCAGTACTTC. Complete variable domain (other parts from reference TRBV18 and TRBJ2-5): NAGVMQNPRHLVRRRGQEARLRCSPMKGHSHVYWYRQLPEEGLKFMVYLQKENIIDESGMPKERFSAEFPKEGPSILRIQQVVRGDSAAYFCASSPSEIYTRKETQYFGPGTRLLVL.

V usage is TRBV28 and J usage is TRBJ2-1; 11 positions match TRBD2. The length of the CDR3 is 14 residues. V lost 10 bases to trimming and J lost 7 bases; unmatched junction nucleotides: 9. Per germline, CDR1 MDHEN and CDR2 SYDVKM. The CDR3: CATSWASGRNEQFF. The CDR3 DNA is TGTGCCACCTCGTGGGCTAGCGGGAGGAATGAGCAGTTCTTC.

This rearrangement joins TRBV30 to TRBJ1-4; D is unresolved. Germline V gene data show CDR1 as GTSNPN and CDR2 as SVGIG (reference sequence). The V and J ends lost 4 bases and 8 bases respectively, with 23 bases between them. The CDR3 spans 16 residues. Written as DNA, the CDR3 is TGTGCCTGGAAACACACAAAATGTATAGACTGGGAAAAACTGTTTTTT. Protein product: CAWKHTKCIDWEKLFF.

V gene TRBV7-2 combines with J gene TRBJ1-5, with TRBD1 as a possible D gene (5 bases). Germline V gene data show CDR1 as SGHTA and CDR2 as FQGNSA. CDR3 length: 17 amino acids. Trimming shortened V by 2 bases and J by 0 bases, and 14 bases separated the two germline ends. The CDR3 bases are TGTGCCAGCAGCTTAAGGCGGGGCGCTTATAGCAATCAGCCCCAGCATTTT. Protein sequence: CASSLRRGAYSNQPQHF.

V and J are TRBV15 and TRBJ1-4; D may be TRBD1 (5 bases). Germline CDR1 reads LNHNV; CDR2 reads YYDKDF (reference sequence). This CDR3 is built from 15 residues. Trimming shortened V by 0 bases and J by 8 bases, and 13 bases separated the two germline ends. For the CDR3, the DNA is TGTGCCACCAGCAGAGATGGGACCCGCAGGGAAAAACTGTTTTTT. This sequence encodes CATSRDGTRREKLFF.

The chain couples TRBV27 to TRBJ1-5; 8 bases are shared with TRBD1. This CDR3 has 12 amino acids. CDR1 is MNHEY, CDR2 SMNVEV, per germline (reference sequence). The ends lost 6 bases at V and 6 bases at J; junction bases unmatched: 1. Written as DNA, the CDR3 is TGTGCCAGCAGACAGGGGGGTCAGCCCCAGCATTTT. Translation: CASRQGGQPQHF.

The rearrangement uses TRBV7-3 and TRBJ2-2, with 9 bases aligning to TRBD1. Per the germline V gene, CDR1 is SGHTA and CDR2 is FQGTGA. This CDR3 spans 14 amino acids. The V segment lost 6 bases and the J segment 7 bases; nucleotides outside the gene matches: 6. CDR3 sequence reads: CASRRTGEVGELFF. The CDR3 region has the DNA TGTGCCAGCAGACGGACAGGGGAAGTCGGGGAGCTGTTTTTT.

The gene calls are TRBV7-9 and TRBJ1-1, with no clear D. The V gene lost 1 base and the J gene lost 4 bases, with 10 bases spanning the gap. The CDR3 has 14 residues. Looked up from germline, CDR1 is SEHNR and CDR2 is FQNEAQ (reference sequence). CDR3 in amino acids: CASSLDVGSTEAFF. In nucleotides, the CDR3 is TGTGCCAGCAGCTTAGATGTGGGGAGCACTGAAGCTTTCTTT.

This clone was observed once. Written as DNA, the CDR3 is TGTGCCAGCAGCTATGACCGAGGACGCGAGCAGTACTTC. Protein: CASSYDRGREQYF. V and J are TRBV7-2 and TRBJ2-7; D unclear. The CDR3 contains 13 residues. Trimming cost V 4 bases and J 6 bases, with 13 bases left between them. The germline V gene has CDR1 SGHTA and CDR2 FQGNSA. Using reference TRBV7-2 and TRBJ2-7 for the parts outside the CDR3, the full variable domain is GAGVSQSPSNKVTEKGKDVELRCDPISGHTALYWYRQSLGQGLEFLIYFQGNSAPDKSGLPSDRFSAERTGGSVSTLTIQRTQQEDSAVYLCASSYDRGREQYFGPGTRLTVT.

The chain has TRBV7-9 and TRBJ2-2; maybe TRBD1 (6 bases). Germline lookup yields CDR1 SEHNR and CDR2 FQNEAQ (reference sequence). This CDR3 comprises 15 residues. V dropped 1 base and J dropped 5 bases, with 11 bases sitting between them. CDR3 in amino acids: CASSLGAGETGELFF. The CDR3 bases are TGTGCCAGCAGCTTAGGGGCAGGGGAGACCGGGGAGCTGTTTTTT.

The rearrangement links TRBV19 to TRBJ2-7; 7 bases are shared with TRBD1. Germline-derived CDR1 and CDR2 are LNHDA and SQIVND (reference sequence). The CDR3 consists of 13 residues. V shed 3 bases and J 6 bases; nucleotides not matched to a gene: 5. This CDR3 reads CASSILPGGEQYF. CDR3 in DNA: TGTGCCAGTAGTATCCTCCCAGGGGGCGAGCAGTACTTC.

J is TRBJ2-7 and V is TRBV7-3, with D maybe TRBD1 (6 bases). The germline gives CDR1 SGHTA, CDR2 FQGTGA. V shed 2 bases and J shed 0 bases, with 20 bases lying between them. The CDR3 covers 18 residues. The chain's CDR3 is CASSLPITGLLSSYEQYF. CDR3 sequence (DNA): TGTGCCAGCAGCTTACCAATCACAGGGCTATTAAGCTCCTACGAGCAGTACTTC.

This chain joins TRBV12-3 or TRBV12-4 and TRBJ1-2, with 7 bases that match TRBD1. This CDR3 region has 13 residues. V was clipped by 6 bases and J by 4 bases; unmatched bases: 5. For the CDR3, the DNA is TGTGCCAGCAGCGGCAGGGGGGCCTATGGCTACACCTTC. It translates to CASSGRGAYGYTF.

This chain connects TRBV27 to TRBJ1-4, with 9 bases lining up with TRBD1. The junction had 4 bases not matched to a gene; V was cut back by 5 bases and J by 0 bases. CDR3 length equals 16 residues. In germline, CDR1 is MNHEY, CDR2 SMNVEV (reference sequence). CDR3 region: CASSPHRGPTNEKLFF. In DNA form, the CDR3 reads TGTGCCAGCAGTCCTCACAGGGGGCCAACTAATGAAAAACTGTTTTTT.